Shown below are 25 T cell receptor beta chains from a single sample sequenced in a study of shared clonotypes between healthy human individuals. TCRdb's table, derived via immunoSEQ multiplex PCR, lists solely in-frame clones and lacks some. The table shows hundreds of thousands of clones, with approximately 96% occurring only once. Naive CD8 populations comprised CD45RO-negative cells positively selected for CCR7, excluding terminally differentiated effector memory CD45RA+ cells. Sequenced input: naive CD8+ T cells sorted from blood. These receptors came from a woman in her 30s in good health.

The V gene is TRBV7-8, the J gene TRBJ2-7; 12 nucleotides align to TRBD2. CDR1 and CDR2 from the germline V gene are SGHVS and FQNEAQ. V was pared by 3 bases and J by 5 bases, with 2 bases of the junction left unmatched. The CDR3 length is 14 residues. In nucleotides, the CDR3 is TGTGCCAGCAGCTTCCTAGCGGGAGGGAACGAGCAGTACTTC. As protein: CASSFLAGGNEQYF.

This clone has only one observation. The chain joins TRBV27 to TRBJ2-5, with TRBD1 identical over 12 bases. The CDR3 spans 15 residues. Germline V gene sequence: CDR1 MNHEY, CDR2 SMNVEV (reference sequence). J was trimmed by 7 bases and V by 3 bases; bases with no gene match: 6. CDR3 sequence (DNA): TGTGCCAGCAGTTTTGAGGGACAGGGGGCGTTGACCCAGTACTTC. This translates into CASSFEGQGALTQYF.

The CDR3 DNA sequence: TGTGCCAGCAGAAGAGGTTCAGGAAACTCCTACGAGCAGTACTTC. Protein: CASRRGSGNSYEQYF. V usage is TRBV7-2 and J usage is TRBJ2-7; unclear D gene. This CDR3 region has 15 residues. Germline V gene lookup returns CDR1 SGHTA and CDR2 FQGNSA. V shed 6 bases and J shed 0 bases, with 15 bases lying between them.

The chain combines TRBV7-9 with TRBJ1-1; D ambiguous. Germline V gene sequence: CDR1 SEHNR, CDR2 FQNEAQ (reference sequence). The CDR3 runs 13 residues. Trimming removed 5 bases at V and 3 bases at J, with 10 bases between. This CDR3 reads CASSPGSYTEAFF. CDR3 sequence (DNA): TGTGCCAGCAGCCCGGGGAGCTACACTGAAGCTTTCTTT.

The chain carries TRBV28 and TRBJ2-5, with TRBD1 identical over 7 bases. This CDR3 has 16 amino acids. The germline V gene has CDR1 MDHEN and CDR2 SYDVKM. Trimming took 6 bases from V and 0 from J; bases not matched to a gene: 10. CDR3 residues: CASRLPGTAHQETQYF. As DNA, the CDR3 is TGTGCCAGCAGACTCCCCGGGACAGCTCACCAAGAGACCCAGTACTTC.

This clone has just one count. The V gene is TRBV19, the J gene TRBJ1-5; TRBD1 agrees at 8 bases. Trimming removed 9 bases from V and 5 bases from J; junction bases left unmatched: 3. Per the germline V gene, CDR1 is LNHDA and CDR2 is SQIVND (reference sequence). There are 12 residues in the CDR3. The CDR3 DNA sequence: TGTGCCAGATTGGACAGGGATCAGCCCCAGCATTTT. Translation: CARLDRDQPQHF.

This rearrangement joins TRBV13 to TRBJ2-7; D is unclear. Per the germline V gene, CDR1 is PRHDT and CDR2 is FYEKMQ (reference sequence). This CDR3 contains 14 residues. V lost 0 bases to trimming and J lost 6 bases, with 12 bases between them. In DNA, the CDR3 is TGTGCCAGCAGCTTAGGCACGGATACCCCCGAGCAGTACTTC. Translated: CASSLGTDTPEQYF.

This clone was observed a single time. The genes are TRBV9 and TRBJ2-1; the match to TRBD2 covers 8 bases. Germline V lookup: CDR1 SGDLS, CDR2 YYNGEE. The CDR3 runs 13 residues. The V and J ends lost 4 bases and 5 bases, in that order; junction bases with no gene match: 2. The CDR3 reads CASSPGRDNEQFF. The DNA of the CDR3 is TGTGCCAGCAGCCCCGGGAGGGACAATGAGCAGTTCTTC.

This clone was recorded once. V gene TRBV29-1 combines with J gene TRBJ1-1; D is ambiguous. Germline-derived CDR1 and CDR2 are SQVTM and ANQGSEA. V was pared by 2 bases and J by 3 bases, with 13 bases between. The CDR3 is 14 amino acids. As DNA, the CDR3 is TGCAGCGTTGAATCCTTAATAGAGCACACTGAAGCTTTCTTT. Translation: CSVESLIEHTEAFF.

This chain links TRBV7-9 with TRBJ2-5; no definite D call. This CDR3 is 16 amino acids long. Germline V gene lookup returns CDR1 SEHNR and CDR2 FQNEAQ (reference sequence). With 3 bases removed from V and 2 bases from J, the gap between germline ends came to 16 bases. CDR3 coding DNA: TGTGCCAGCAGCTTCACCGTGGTTCAGGAGCAAGAGACCCAGTACTTC. It yields the protein CASSFTVVQEQETQYF.

To note about this clone: A junction end diverges from the germline sequence, so it may reflect a read error. The V and J genes are TRBV9 and TRBJ1-4, with no clear D. CDR1 and CDR2 from the germline V gene are SGDLS and YYNGEE. The CDR3 covers 15 residues. The CDR3 bases are TGTGCCAGCAGCGCCTCGGGAGCTTTAGGTGAAAAGCTGTTTTTT. Its translation is CASSASGALGEKLFF. Combining the CDR3 with reference TRBV9 and TRBJ1-4 gives the whole variable domain DSGVTQTPKHLITATGQRVTLRCSPRSGDLSVYWYQQSLDQGLQFLIQYYNGEERAKGNILERFSAQQFPDLHSELNLSSLELGDSALYFCASSASGALGEKLFFGSGTQLSVL.

The chain joins TRBV9 to TRBJ1-1, with D tentatively TRBD1 (6 bases). This CDR3 has 14 amino acids. Germline-derived CDR1 and CDR2 are SGDLS and YYNGEE. V gave up 3 bases and J gave up 4 bases, with 13 bases separating them. CDR3 amino acids: CASSEAGAGTEAFF. For the CDR3, the DNA is TGTGCCAGCAGCGAAGCAGGGGCGGGCACTGAAGCTTTCTTT.

The chain is built from TRBV2 and TRBJ2-2; D remains unclear. Germline V lookup: CDR1 SNHLY, CDR2 FYNNEI. V was trimmed by 7 bases and J by 6 bases, leaving 6 bases between them. The CDR3 runs to 11 residues. The CDR3 DNA follows: TGTGCCAGCATGGCTGCCGGGGAGCTGTTTTTT. Its protein is CASMAAGELFF. Drawing the rest from reference TRBV2 and TRBJ2-2, the complete variable domain is EPEVTQTPSHQVTQMGQEVILRCVPISNHLYFYWYRQILGQKVEFLVSFYNNEISEKSEIFDDQFSVERPDGSNFTLKIRSTKLEDSAMYFCASMAAGELFFGEGSRLTVL.

The rearrangement links TRBV19 to TRBJ2-5; 7 bases map to TRBD1. The CDR3 extends over 14 amino acids. V shed 2 bases and J 4 bases; nucleotides not matched to a gene: 4. Germline loops: CDR1 LNHDA, CDR2 SQIVND (reference sequence). CDR3 region: CASSILGGRETQYF. The CDR3 nucleotides read TGTGCCAGTAGTATACTAGGGGGCCGAGAGACCCAGTACTTC.

J is TRBJ2-7 and V is TRBV27; 11 nucleotides agree with TRBD2. V shed 8 bases, J shed 1 base, and the junction held 16 bases outside the gene matches. Germline CDR1 is MNHEY and CDR2 is SMNVEV (reference sequence). CDR3 length: 18 residues. The CDR3 protein is CASHKRGVAGGRSYEQYF. CDR3 bases: TGTGCCAGCCACAAACGGGGGGTAGCGGGAGGGCGGTCCTACGAGCAGTACTTC.

V gene TRBV27 combines with J gene TRBJ2-5; the D gene is possibly TRBD1 (6 bases). Trimming removed 8 bases from V and 3 bases from J, with 13 bases in between. The germline gives CDR1 MNHEY, CDR2 SMNVEV (reference sequence). The CDR3 length is 13 residues. This CDR3 reads CASSLHREETQYF. CDR3 DNA sequence: TGTGCCAGCTCCCTCCACAGGGAAGAGACCCAGTACTTC.

This clone was observed once. This rearrangement joins TRBV2 to TRBJ1-3; TRBD1 matches at 7 bases. Trimming took 11 bases from V and 4 from J; bases not matched to a gene: 14. The CDR3 sequence is 15 residues long. Germline assignment: CDR1 SNHLY and CDR2 FYNNEI. CDR3 sequence (DNA): TGTGCCGGGAGACAGGGAATCTCTTCAGGAAACACCATATATTTT. Amino acid sequence: CAGRQGISSGNTIYF.

This clone showed up just once. The J gene is TRBJ1-1, the V gene TRBV5-1; D is ambiguous. Germline CDR1 and CDR2: SGHRS and YFSETQ. The CDR3 sequence is 13 residues long. V was cut by 5 bases and J by 1 base, with 9 bases left in between. CDR3 DNA sequence: TGCGCCAGCAGAAATGTGGGGAACACTGAAGCTTTCTTT. It encodes CASRNVGNTEAFF.

The CDR3 sequence is CASSELGTGLAEQYF. CDR3 DNA: TGTGCCAGCAGTGAACTGGGGACAGGGTTGGCCGAGCAGTACTTC. This chain links TRBV6-1 with TRBJ2-7, with 9 bases that match TRBD1. Germline-derived CDR1 and CDR2 are MNHNS and SASEGT. After removal of 2 bases from V and 6 bases from J, the junction contained 8 bases not matched to a gene. This CDR3 has 15 amino acids.

The rearrangement links TRBV4-1 to TRBJ2-1; the D gene is possibly TRBD2 (5 bases). The CDR3 sequence is 15 residues long. Germline loops: CDR1 MGHRA, CDR2 YSYEKL. The germline V and J ends were trimmed by 1 base and 8 bases, with 15 bases remaining between them. CDR3 region: CASSQVDGMGYEQFF. CDR3 in DNA: TGCGCCAGCAGCCAAGTTGACGGGATGGGGTATGAGCAGTTCTTC.

V usage is TRBV2 and J usage is TRBJ2-3; 11 bases agree with TRBD2. V lost 4 bases and J lost 4; bases outside the gene matches: 10. The CDR3 runs 17 residues. CDR1 and CDR2 from the germline V gene are SNHLY and FYNNEI. This CDR3 reads CASSGPSLAGGPDTQYF. CDR3 coding DNA: TGTGCCAGCAGTGGCCCCTCTCTAGCGGGAGGCCCAGATACGCAGTATTTT. The whole variable domain, remainder taken from reference TRBV2 and TRBJ2-3, is EPEVTQTPSHQVTQMGQEVILRCVPISNHLYFYWYRQILGQKVEFLVSFYNNEISEKSEIFDDQFSVERPDGSNFTLKIRSTKLEDSAMYFCASSGPSLAGGPDTQYFGPGTRLTVL.

For this clone: In the same sample, other DNA sequences code for this CDR3. The V and J genes are TRBV9 and TRBJ2-1; D not resolved. The CDR3 is made up of 10 amino acids. Trimming pared 7 bases from V and 5 bases from J, leaving 4 bases between. Germline values: CDR1 SGDLS, CDR2 YYNGEE. CDR3 DNA: TGTGCCAGCGGCAACAATGAGCAGTTCTTC. Translation gives CASGNNEQFF.

This rearrangement joins TRBV28 to TRBJ1-3; D unresolved. The V and J ends lost 3 bases and 0 bases respectively, with 9 bases between them. This CDR3 spans 15 amino acids. Germline V gives CDR1 MDHEN, CDR2 SYDVKM. The CDR3 loop reads CASSLGFYSGNTIYF. The CDR3 nucleotides are TGTGCCAGCAGTTTGGGGTTCTACTCTGGAAACACCATATATTTT.

The CDR3, as DNA: TGTGCCAGCAGCTTAGTTCGGGAGGAGCAGTTCTTC. This sequence encodes CASSLVREEQFF. The genes are TRBV11-2 and TRBJ2-1; tentative D call: TRBD2 (6 bases). The CDR3 spans 12 residues. Trimming took 1 base from V and 10 from J, leaving 8 bases between them. CDR1 and CDR2 (germline): SGHAT, FQNNGV.

The chain recombines TRBV11-2 with TRBJ2-1, with unresolved D. V gave up 5 bases and J gave up 8 bases, with 10 bases separating them. Germline CDR1 and CDR2: SGHAT and FQNNGV. There are 12 residues in the CDR3. In DNA form, the CDR3 reads TGTGCCAGCAGCCCTGGCGGCGATGAGCAGTTCTTC. This codes for CASSPGGDEQFF.